Reported below is one TCR beta chain. The CDR3 is 16 amino acids. Germline V CDR1 and CDR2: LNHNV, YYDKDF (reference sequence). The ends were cut back, 6 bases at V and 2 bases at J, with 17 bases in the middle. This sample was taken from a study of blood T cell repertoires in COVID-19. Background on the study: From T cells, B-cell-depleted T cells, or PBMCs came the material, which was cDNA or gDNA.

Sequencing was performed with immunoSEQ multiplex PCR; in TCRdb, only in-frame clones are kept and a portion is missing. The sample includes tens of thousands of clones, around 87% of them seen just once. The chain employs TRBV15 and TRBJ2-1, with D possibly being TRBD1 (6 bases). Sequences were obtained from peripheral blood. The sequence was collected from a human donor in a cohort sampled during active COVID-19. The CDR3 sequence: CATSPSDRWTYNEQFF. The DNA of the CDR3 is TGTGCCACCAGTCCCAGCGACAGGTGGACCTACAATGAGCAGTTCTTC.